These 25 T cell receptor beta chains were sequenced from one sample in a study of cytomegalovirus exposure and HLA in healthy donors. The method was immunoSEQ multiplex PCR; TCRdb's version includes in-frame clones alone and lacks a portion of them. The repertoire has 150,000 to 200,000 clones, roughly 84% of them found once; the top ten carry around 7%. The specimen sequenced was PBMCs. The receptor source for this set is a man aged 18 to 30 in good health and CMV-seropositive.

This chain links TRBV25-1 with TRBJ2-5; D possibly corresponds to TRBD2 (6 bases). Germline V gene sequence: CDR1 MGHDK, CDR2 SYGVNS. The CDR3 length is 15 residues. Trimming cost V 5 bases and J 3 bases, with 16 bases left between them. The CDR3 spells CASSSTGTRKETQYF. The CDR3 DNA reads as TGTGCCAGCAGTTCTACCGGGACTCGGAAAGAGACCCAGTACTTC.

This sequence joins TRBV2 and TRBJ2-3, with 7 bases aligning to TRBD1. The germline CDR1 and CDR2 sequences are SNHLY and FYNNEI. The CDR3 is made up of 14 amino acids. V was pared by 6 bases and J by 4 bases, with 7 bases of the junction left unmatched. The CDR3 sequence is CASRNRGLADTQYF. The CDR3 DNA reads TGTGCCAGCAGAAACAGGGGATTGGCAGATACGCAGTATTTT.

DNA for the CDR3: TGTGCCAGCAGCCTCGAGAGTGGGCTAGCGGGAGTAGATACGCAGTATTTT. Translated, it gives CASSLESGLAGVDTQYF. The rearrangement joins TRBV9 to TRBJ2-3; 10 nucleotides align to TRBD2. With V trimmed by 4 bases and J by 5 bases, 13 bases remained unmatched. The CDR3 loop spans 17 amino acids. Germline V gives CDR1 SGDLS, CDR2 YYNGEE.

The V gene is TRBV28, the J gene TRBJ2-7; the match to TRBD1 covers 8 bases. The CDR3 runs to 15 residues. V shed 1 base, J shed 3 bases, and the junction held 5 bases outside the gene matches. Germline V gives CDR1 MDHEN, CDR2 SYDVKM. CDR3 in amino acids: CASSLSGQGIYEQYF. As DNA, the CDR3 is TGTGCCAGCAGTTTATCCGGACAGGGAATCTACGAGCAGTACTTC.

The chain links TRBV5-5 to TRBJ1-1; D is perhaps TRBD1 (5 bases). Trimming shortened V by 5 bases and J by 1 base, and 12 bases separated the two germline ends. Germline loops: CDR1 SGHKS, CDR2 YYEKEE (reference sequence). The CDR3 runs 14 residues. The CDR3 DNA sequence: TGTGCCAGCAGGGGGACTGGGGGGAACACTGAAGCTTTCTTT. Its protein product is CASRGTGGNTEAFF.

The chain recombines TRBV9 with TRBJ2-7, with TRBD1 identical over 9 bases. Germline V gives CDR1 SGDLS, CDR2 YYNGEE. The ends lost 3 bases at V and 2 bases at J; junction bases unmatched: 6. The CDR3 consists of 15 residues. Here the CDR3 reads CASSGTDRGPYEQYF. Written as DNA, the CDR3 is TGTGCCAGCAGCGGGACGGACAGGGGTCCCTACGAGCAGTACTTC.

The DNA for the CDR3 is TGTGCCTGGAGCCTCGGGGGAGATACGCAGTATTTT. Protein: CAWSLGGDTQYF. The chain uses TRBV30 and TRBJ2-3; D is possibly TRBD2 (6 bases). Germline V gene sequence: CDR1 GTSNPN, CDR2 SVGIG (reference sequence). Trimming took 3 bases from V and 5 from J, leaving 9 bases between them. This CDR3 is 12 amino acids long.

CDR3 coding DNA: TGTGCCAGCCTTAGACTAGCGGGAGGGGGGGAGTACTTC. This encodes CASLRLAGGGEYF. V and J are TRBV6-1 and TRBJ2-7, with 14 positions matching TRBD2. The CDR3 is 13 residues long. Looked up from germline, CDR1 is MNHNS and CDR2 is SASEGT. J lost 11 bases, V lost 8 bases, and 8 bases had no gene match.

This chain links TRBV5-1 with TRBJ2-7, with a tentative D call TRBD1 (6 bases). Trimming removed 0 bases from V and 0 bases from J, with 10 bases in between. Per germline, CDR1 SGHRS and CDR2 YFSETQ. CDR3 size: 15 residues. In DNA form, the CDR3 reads TGCGCCAGCAGCTTGGACCGGGACATCTCCTACGAGCAGTACTTC. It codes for CASSLDRDISYEQYF.

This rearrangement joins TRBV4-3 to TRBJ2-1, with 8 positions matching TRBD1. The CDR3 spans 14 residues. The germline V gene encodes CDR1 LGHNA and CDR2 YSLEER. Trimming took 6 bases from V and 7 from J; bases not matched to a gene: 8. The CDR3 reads CASSPFYRGNEQFF. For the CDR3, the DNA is TGCGCCAGCAGTCCATTTTACAGGGGGAATGAGCAGTTCTTC.

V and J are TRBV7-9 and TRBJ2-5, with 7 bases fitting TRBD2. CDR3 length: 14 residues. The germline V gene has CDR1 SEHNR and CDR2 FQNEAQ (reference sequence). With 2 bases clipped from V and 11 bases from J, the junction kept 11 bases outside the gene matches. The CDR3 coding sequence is TGTGCCAGCAGCTTAAGCGGTTCGGCGCGGGAGCAGTACTTC. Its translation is CASSLSGSAREQYF.

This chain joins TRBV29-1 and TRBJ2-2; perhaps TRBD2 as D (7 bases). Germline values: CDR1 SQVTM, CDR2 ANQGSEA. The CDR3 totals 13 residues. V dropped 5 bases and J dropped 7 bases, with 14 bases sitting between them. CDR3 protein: CSVPGGRDGELFF. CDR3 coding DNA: TGCAGCGTTCCGGGGGGCAGGGACGGGGAGCTGTTTTTT.

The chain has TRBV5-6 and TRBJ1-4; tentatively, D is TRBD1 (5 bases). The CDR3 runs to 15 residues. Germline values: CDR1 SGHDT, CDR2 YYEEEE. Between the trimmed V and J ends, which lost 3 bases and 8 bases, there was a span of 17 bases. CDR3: CASSSRGRVGEKLFF. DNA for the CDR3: TGTGCCAGCAGCTCCCGAGGCAGGGTCGGGGAAAAACTGTTTTTT.

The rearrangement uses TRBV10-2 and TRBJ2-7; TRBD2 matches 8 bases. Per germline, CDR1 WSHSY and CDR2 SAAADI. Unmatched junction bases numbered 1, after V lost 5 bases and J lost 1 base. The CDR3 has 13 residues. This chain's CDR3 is CASSSGGSYEQYF. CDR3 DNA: TGCGCCAGCAGTAGCGGGGGATCCTACGAGCAGTACTTC.

CDR3 region: CASSLALAGGQETQYF. CDR3 coding DNA: TGCGCCAGCAGCTTGGCCTTGGCGGGCGGCCAAGAGACCCAGTACTTC. V usage is TRBV5-1 and J usage is TRBJ2-5, with D tentatively TRBD2 (5 bases). The CDR3 runs 16 residues. Germline V CDR1 and CDR2: SGHRS, YFSETQ. V gave up 0 bases and J gave up 1 base, with 13 bases separating them.

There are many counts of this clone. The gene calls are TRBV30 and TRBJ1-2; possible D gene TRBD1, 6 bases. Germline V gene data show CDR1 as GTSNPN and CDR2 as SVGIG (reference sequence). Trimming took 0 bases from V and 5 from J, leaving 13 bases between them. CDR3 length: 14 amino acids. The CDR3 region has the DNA TGTGCCTGGAGTGTACCCAGGGGATTATATGGCTACACCTTC. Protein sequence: CAWSVPRGLYGYTF.

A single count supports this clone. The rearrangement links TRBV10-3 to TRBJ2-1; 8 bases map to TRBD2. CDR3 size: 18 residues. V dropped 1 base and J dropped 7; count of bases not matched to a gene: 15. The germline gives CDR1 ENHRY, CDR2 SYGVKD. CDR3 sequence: CAISELPPPGGPRNEQFF. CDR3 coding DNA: TGTGCCATCAGTGAGTTGCCCCCCCCGGGAGGGCCTAGGAATGAGCAGTTCTTC.

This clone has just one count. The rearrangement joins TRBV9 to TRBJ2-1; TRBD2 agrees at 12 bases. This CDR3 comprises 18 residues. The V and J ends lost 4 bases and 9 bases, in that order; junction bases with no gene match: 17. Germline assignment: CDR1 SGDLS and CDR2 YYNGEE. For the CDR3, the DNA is TGTGCCAGCAGCCCAACTAGCGGGAGGACGAGGGGGCGTGGTGAGCAGTTCTTC. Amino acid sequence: CASSPTSGRTRGRGEQFF.

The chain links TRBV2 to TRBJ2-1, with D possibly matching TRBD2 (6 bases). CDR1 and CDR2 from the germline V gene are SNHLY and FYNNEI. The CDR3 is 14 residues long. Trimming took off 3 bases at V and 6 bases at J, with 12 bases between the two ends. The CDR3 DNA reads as TGTGCCAGCAGTGAGCGGGACGCCCTCAATGAGCAGTTCTTC. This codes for CASSERDALNEQFF.

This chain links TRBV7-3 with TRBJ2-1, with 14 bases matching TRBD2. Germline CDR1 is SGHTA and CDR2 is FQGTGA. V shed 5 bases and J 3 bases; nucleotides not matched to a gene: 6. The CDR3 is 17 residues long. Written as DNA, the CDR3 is TGTGCCAGCAGCCCAGGGACTAGCGGGAGCCTCTACAATGAGCAGTTCTTC. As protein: CASSPGTSGSLYNEQFF.

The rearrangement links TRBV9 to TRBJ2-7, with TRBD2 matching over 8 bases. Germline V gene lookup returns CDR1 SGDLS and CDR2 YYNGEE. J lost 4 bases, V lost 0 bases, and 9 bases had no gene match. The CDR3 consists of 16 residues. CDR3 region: CASSVEGAGVGYEQYF. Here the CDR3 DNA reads TGTGCCAGCAGCGTAGAGGGAGCGGGAGTCGGGTACGAGCAGTACTTC.

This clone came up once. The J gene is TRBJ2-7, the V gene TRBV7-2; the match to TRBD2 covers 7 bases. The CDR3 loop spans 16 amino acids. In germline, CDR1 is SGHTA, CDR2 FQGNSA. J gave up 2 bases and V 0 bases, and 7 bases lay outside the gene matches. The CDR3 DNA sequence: TGTGCCAGCAGCTTAGCGGGGGGGAGGGAAACCTACGAGCAGTACTTC. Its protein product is CASSLAGGRETYEQYF.

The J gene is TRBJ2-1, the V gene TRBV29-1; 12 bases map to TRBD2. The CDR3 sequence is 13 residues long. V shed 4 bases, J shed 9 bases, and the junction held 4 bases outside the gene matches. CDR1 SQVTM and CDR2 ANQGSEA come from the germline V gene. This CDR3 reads CSVVTSGRGEQFF. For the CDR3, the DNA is TGCAGCGTTGTGACTAGCGGGAGAGGTGAGCAGTTCTTC.

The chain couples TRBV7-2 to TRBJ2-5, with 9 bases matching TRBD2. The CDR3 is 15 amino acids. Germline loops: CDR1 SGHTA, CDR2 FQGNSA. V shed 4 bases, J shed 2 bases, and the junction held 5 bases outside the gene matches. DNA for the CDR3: TGTGCCAGCAGCTCCCCTCTAGCGGGGCAAGAGACCCAGTACTTC. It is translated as CASSSPLAGQETQYF.

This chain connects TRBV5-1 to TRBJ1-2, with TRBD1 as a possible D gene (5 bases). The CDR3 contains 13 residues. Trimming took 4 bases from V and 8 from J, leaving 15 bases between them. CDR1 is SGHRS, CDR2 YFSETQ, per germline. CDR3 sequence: CASSVEAGSGYTF. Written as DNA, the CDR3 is TGCGCCAGCAGCGTCGAGGCAGGGTCAGGCTACACCTTC. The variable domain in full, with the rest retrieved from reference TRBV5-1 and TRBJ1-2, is KAGVTQTPRYLIKTRGQQVTLSCSPISGHRSVSWYQQTPGQGLQFLFEYFSETQRNKGNFPGRFSGRQFSNSRSEMNVSTLELGDSALYLCASSVEAGSGYTFGSGTRLTVV.